Listed below are T cell receptor beta chains from one sample, sequenced in a study of graft-versus-host responses after intestinal transplantation. Measured with immunoSEQ multiplex PCR; TCRdb has only the in-frame clones, and not every one. Of under 100,000 clones listed, around 90% are singletons. The sequencing used PBMCs, collected roughly 410 days after intestinal transplant. All receptors come from a human patient who received an intestinal transplant, so some T cells may come from the graft donor. Each CDR3 is given with its conserved first and last residue. Fields, in order: CDR3 DNA, CDR3 protein, clone size, J gene, D gene, V gene. A D gene is named only where the DNA matches it firmly. A clone size is listed for some rows: how often the clone was seen (once, few, many), or a class if it is expanded.

TGTGCCAGCAGTTACCTCCGGGGGGGCTCCTACGAGCAGTACTTC,CASSYLRGGSYEQYF,-,TRBJ2-7,TRBD2,TRBV6-5
TGTGCCAGCAGTCCCCGGGGCGAGGTAGGGACTGAAGCTTTCTTT,CASSPRGEVGTEAFF,-,TRBJ1-1,-,TRBV28
TGTGCCATCAGTGAGTCGAAAGACAACTATGGCTACACCTTC,CAISESKDNYGYTF,few,TRBJ1-2,-,TRBV10-3
TGCCCCCCCCAGCGGCGTGAAGCTTTCTTT,CPPQRREAFF,few,TRBJ1-1,-,TRBV20-1
TGTGCCACCAGAGAGACTCCGAACACTGAAGCTTTCTTT,CATRETPNTEAFF,-,TRBJ1-1,-,TRBV15
TGCGCCAGCAGCCAAGGACAGGGAAACTCCTACGAGCAGTACTTC,CASSQGQGNSYEQYF,-,TRBJ2-7,TRBD1,TRBV4-1
TGTGCCAGCAGTTACAGCCAACAGGGGGGCTACGAGCAGTACTTC,CASSYSQQGGYEQYF,-,TRBJ2-7,TRBD1,TRBV6-5
TGTGCCAGCAGCTTACGGGCAGGCCGGACAGATACGCAGTATTTT,CASSLRAGRTDTQYF,-,TRBJ2-3,-,TRBV7-2
TGTGCCAGCAGTTTCTCAGGACGACACAGCACTGAAGCTTTCTTT,CASSFSGRHSTEAFF,-,TRBJ1-1,-,TRBV28
TGTGCCAGCAAAACCCCAGGGGTCAATGAGCAGTTCTTC,CASKTPGVNEQFF,-,TRBJ2-1,-,TRBV6-1
TGTGCCAGCAGTAGAGCGGGACTTAGCTCCTACAATGAGCAGTTCTTC,CASSRAGLSSYNEQFF,-,TRBJ2-1,TRBD2,TRBV7-3
TGTGCCAGTAGTATTCAACTGCTGAGCACAGATACGCAGTATTTT,CASSIQLLSTDTQYF,-,TRBJ2-3,-,TRBV19
TGCAGCGTTGTGTCTCCTAACTATGGCTACACCTTC,CSVVSPNYGYTF,-,TRBJ1-2,-,TRBV29-1
TGTGCCAGCAGCGAACCGACGACTAGCCACTACGAGCAGTACTTC,CASSEPTTSHYEQYF,-,TRBJ2-7,TRBD2,TRBV7-9
TGTGCCAGTAGTATCATCCTCCGGGGGCGCGTCCCCGGGGAGCTGTTTTTT,CASSIILRGRVPGELFF,-,TRBJ2-2,-,TRBV19
TGTGCCAGCAGTTACCGAGGCTCTGGGGCCAACGTCCTGACTTTC,CASSYRGSGANVLTF,-,TRBJ2-6,-,TRBV6-5